This is a list of T cell receptor beta chains from one sample in a study of identical twins. A single record per CDR3 protein comes from TCRdb applying MiXCR to the 5' RACE reads. Here the sample spans approximately 1.8 million distinct CDR3 sequences, 32% being singletons. Sequenced input: cord blood. The source of these receptors is a newborn girl in good health. The CDR3 runs from the conserved cysteine through the conserved F or W. The order of the fields is D gene, clone size, J gene, V gene, CDR3 protein, CDR3 DNA. The D gene is left open where the match is weak. The size field is filled for only some rows; it gives once, few, many or a size class.

d_call: .
clone_size: .
j_call: TRBJ1-5
v_call: TRBV3-1
cdr3_aa: CASSLGPGGYNQPQHF
cdr3_nt: TGTGCCAGCAGCCTAGGTCCGGGGGGATACAATCAGCCCCAGCATTTT

d_call: .
clone_size: .
j_call: TRBJ2-1
v_call: TRBV20-1
cdr3_aa: CSASGGLAVRNEQFF
cdr3_nt: TGCAGTGCTAGTGGGGGGCTAGCGGTAAGGAATGAGCAGTTCTTC

d_call: .
clone_size: .
j_call: TRBJ2-7
v_call: TRBV12-3/TRBV12-4
cdr3_aa: CASSFSGGAGVHEQYF
cdr3_nt: TGTGCCAGCAGTTTTAGTGGGGGAGCCGGGGTCCACGAGCAGTACTTC

d_call: TRBD2
clone_size: once
j_call: TRBJ2-4
v_call: TRBV7-2
cdr3_aa: CASSLTSGSAKNIQYF
cdr3_nt: TGTGCCAGCAGCCTCACTAGCGGGAGTGCCAAAAACATTCAGTACTTC

d_call: .
clone_size: few
j_call: TRBJ1-2
v_call: TRBV3-1
cdr3_aa: CASSQAVGYGYTF
cdr3_nt: TGTGCCAGCAGCCAAGCGGTCGGCTATGGCTACACCTTC

d_call: .
clone_size: once
j_call: TRBJ1-5
v_call: TRBV4-1
cdr3_aa: CASGQDGFNQPQHF
cdr3_nt: TGCGCCAGCGGCCAAGATGGGTTTAATCAGCCCCAGCATTTT

d_call: .
clone_size: .
j_call: TRBJ1-2
v_call: TRBV2
cdr3_aa: CASSDGPQGGYTF
cdr3_nt: TGTGCCAGCAGTGATGGGCCCCAAGGTGGCTACACCTTC

d_call: TRBD1
clone_size: .
j_call: TRBJ2-7
v_call: TRBV10-3
cdr3_aa: CAISQTDRGLYEQYF
cdr3_nt: TGTGCCATCAGTCAGACAGACAGGGGGCTCTACGAGCAGTACTTC

d_call: TRBD1
clone_size: few
j_call: TRBJ2-3
v_call: TRBV4-2
cdr3_aa: CASSQRWDRGTDTQYF
cdr3_nt: TGTGCCAGCAGCCAGAGGTGGGACAGGGGCACAGATACGCAGTATTTT

d_call: .
clone_size: few
j_call: TRBJ2-6
v_call: TRBV6-6
cdr3_aa: CASSTRKAGANVLTF
cdr3_nt: TGTGCCAGCAGTACCAGGAAGGCTGGGGCCAACGTCCTGACTTTC

d_call: TRBD2
clone_size: few
j_call: TRBJ2-5
v_call: TRBV9
cdr3_aa: CASSLNTGLAGKETQYF
cdr3_nt: TGTGCCAGCAGTCTAAACACGGGGTTAGCGGGAAAGGAGACCCAGTACTTC

d_call: TRBD1
clone_size: .
j_call: TRBJ1-4
v_call: TRBV24-1
cdr3_aa: CATSDPGTGAEKLFF
cdr3_nt: TGTGCCACCAGTGACCCCGGGACAGGGGCTGAAAAACTGTTTTTT

d_call: .
clone_size: .
j_call: TRBJ2-3
v_call: TRBV7-7
cdr3_aa: CASSLGSTWEDTQYF
cdr3_nt: TGTGCTAGCAGCTTAGGCTCTACTTGGGAAGATACGCAGTATTTT

d_call: TRBD2
clone_size: .
j_call: TRBJ2-1
v_call: TRBV18
cdr3_aa: CASSLGLEIEQFF
cdr3_nt: TGTGCCAGCTCACTTGGACTAGAGATTGAGCAGTTCTTC

d_call: .
clone_size: few
j_call: TRBJ1-1
v_call: TRBV5-1
cdr3_aa: CASALLRGGSEAFF
cdr3_nt: TGCGCCAGCGCGCTACTGAGAGGGGGAAGTGAAGCTTTCTTT

d_call: TRBD1
clone_size: many
j_call: TRBJ2-7
v_call: TRBV5-1
cdr3_aa: CASSFVYRGSYEQYF
cdr3_nt: TGCGCCAGCAGCTTCGTATACAGGGGATCCTACGAGCAGTACTTC

d_call: .
clone_size: .
j_call: TRBJ2-3
v_call: TRBV20-1
cdr3_aa: CSARVGTGPVTQYF
cdr3_nt: TGCAGTGCTAGAGTCGGCACGGGCCCAGTTACGCAGTATTTT

d_call: TRBD1
clone_size: few
j_call: TRBJ2-7
v_call: TRBV5-1
cdr3_aa: CASSLVDGGQAYEQYF
cdr3_nt: TGCGCCAGCAGCTTGGTGGATGGGGGACAGGCCTACGAGCAGTACTTC

d_call: TRBD2
clone_size: .
j_call: TRBJ2-5
v_call: TRBV29-1
cdr3_aa: CSHTSGRYQETQYF
cdr3_nt: TGCAGCCATACTAGCGGGAGGTACCAAGAGACCCAGTACTTC

d_call: TRBD2
clone_size: .
j_call: TRBJ2-1
v_call: TRBV20-1
cdr3_aa: CSARDPTSGGPYNEQFF
cdr3_nt: TGCAGTGCTAGAGATCCGACTAGCGGGGGGCCTTACAATGAGCAGTTCTTC

d_call: .
clone_size: many
j_call: TRBJ1-1
v_call: TRBV29-1
cdr3_aa: CSVVQGNTEAFF
cdr3_nt: TGCAGCGTCGTACAGGGGAACACTGAAGCTTTCTTT

d_call: .
clone_size: few
j_call: TRBJ2-5
v_call: TRBV20-1
cdr3_aa: CSARSWTYQETQYF
cdr3_nt: TGCAGTGCTCGGAGCTGGACGTACCAAGAGACCCAGTACTTC